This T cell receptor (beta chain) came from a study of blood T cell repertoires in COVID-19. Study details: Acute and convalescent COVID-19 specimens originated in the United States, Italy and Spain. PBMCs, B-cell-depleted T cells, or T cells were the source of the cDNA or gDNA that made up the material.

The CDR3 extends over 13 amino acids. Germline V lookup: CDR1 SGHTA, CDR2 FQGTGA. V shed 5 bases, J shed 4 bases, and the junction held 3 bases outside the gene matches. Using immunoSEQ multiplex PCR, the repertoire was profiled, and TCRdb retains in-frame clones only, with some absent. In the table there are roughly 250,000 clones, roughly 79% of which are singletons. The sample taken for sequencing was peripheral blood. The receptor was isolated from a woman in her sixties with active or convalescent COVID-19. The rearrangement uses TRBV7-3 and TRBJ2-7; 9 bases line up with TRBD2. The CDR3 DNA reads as TGTGCCAGCAGCAGTAGCGGGGGATACGAGCAGTACTTC. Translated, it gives CASSSSGGYEQYF.